Following are 9 T cell receptor beta chains from one sample sequenced in a study of CD8+CD57+ T cells in acquired aplastic anemia. Patients selected for sequencing had displayed CD8+CD57+ cell expansion by flow cytometry. Using genomic DNA as the template, TCR beta VDJ and CDR3 profiling was carried out. TCRdb re-called the reads with MiXCR, one entry per CDR3 protein. The data show roughly 260,000 distinct CDR3 sequences, 40% to 50% seen once. The sequencing sample was made of sorted CD4+, CD8+, or CD8+CD57+ T cells (not recorded which) from PBMCs. The receptors shown here come from a human donor with aplastic anemia.

A few counts support this clonotype. The gene calls are TRBV9 and TRBJ2-5; 14 nucleotides match TRBD2. Trimming cost V 4 bases and J 4 bases; bases outside gene matches: 6. There are 16 residues in the CDR3. CDR1 is SGDLS and CDR2 is YYNGEE in the germline V gene. The CDR3 DNA sequence: TGTGCCAGCAGCCGCGGACTAGCGGGGGGAGGAGAGACCCAGTACTTC. Encoded protein: CASSRGLAGGGETQYF.

The chain has TRBV7-2 and TRBJ2-2; D ambiguous. The CDR3 totals 14 residues. Per germline, CDR1 SGHTA and CDR2 FQGNSA. Trimming took off 5 bases at V and 6 bases at J, with 13 bases between the two ends. The DNA for the CDR3 is TGTGCCAGCAGCCCGCGACCACCCCCCGGGGAGCTGTTTTTT. As protein: CASSPRPPPGELFF.

In regard to this clonotype: A read error may explain this, as a much larger clone is one base away. The chain employs TRBV5-1 and TRBJ2-7; 7 positions agree with TRBD2. Trimming removed 4 bases from V and 3 bases from J; junction bases left unmatched: 13. Germline V lookup: CDR1 SGHRS, CDR2 YFSETQ. The CDR3 length is 16 residues. CDR3 amino acids: CASSTGLAGEIYEQYF. The CDR3 DNA reads TGCGCCAGCAGCACGGGCCTTGCGGGAGAAATCTACGAGCAGTACTTC. The variable domain in full, with the rest retrieved from reference TRBV5-1 and TRBJ2-7, is KAGVTQTPRYLIKTRGQQVTLSCSPISGHRSVSWYQQTPGQGLQFLFEYFSETQRNKGNFPGRFSGRQFSNSRSEMNVSTLELGDSALYLCASSTGLAGEIYEQYFGPGTRLTVT.

The chain links TRBV6-4 to TRBJ2-3, with D perhaps TRBD1 (5 bases). Germline V gives CDR1 MRHNA, CDR2 SNTAGT. The CDR3 contains 12 residues. Trimming cost V 5 bases and J 4 bases, with 7 bases left between them. The CDR3 spells CASSLGADTQYF. The DNA of the CDR3 is TGTGCCAGCAGTTTAGGGGCAGATACGCAGTATTTT.

On this clonotype: A single base separates this from a much larger clone, so it may be a read error. The rearrangement joins TRBV12-3 or TRBV12-4 to TRBJ1-6; D gene uncertain. V was shortened by 3 bases and J by 2 bases, with 14 bases between the two germline ends. The CDR3 consists of 17 residues. The CDR3 DNA sequence: TGTGCCAGCAGTTTCGCCGCAGGACGAGCCTATAATTCACCCCTCCACTTT. Encoded protein: CASSFAAGRAYNSPLHF.

This clonotype has a handful of counts. The chain has TRBV7-9 and TRBJ1-3; unclear D gene. The ends were cut back, 5 bases at V and 8 bases at J, with 16 bases in the middle. CDR3 length: 14 amino acids. The germline V gene has CDR1 SEHNR and CDR2 FQNEAQ (reference sequence). The CDR3 coding sequence is TGTGCCAGCAGCGTCGAGACACCGAGAGACACCATATATTTT. It specifies CASSVETPRDTIYF.

This clonotype was found a few times. One base away lies a much larger clone, so this may be a sequencing read error. The chain combines TRBV7-9 with TRBJ1-1; D gene unclear. Germline V CDR1 and CDR2: SEHNR, FQNEAQ (reference sequence). This CDR3 spans 15 amino acids. CDR3 sequence: CASGLVSAMNTEAFF. For the CDR3, the DNA is TGTGCCAGCGGCTTAGTCTCGGCCATGAACACTGAAGCTTTCTTT. The variable domain in full, with the rest retrieved from reference TRBV7-9 and TRBJ1-1, is DTGVSQNPRHKITKRGQNVTFRCDPISEHNRLYWYRQTLGQGPEFLTYFQNEAQLEKSRLLSDRFSAERPKGSFSTLEIQRTEQGDSAMYLCASGLVSAMNTEAFFGQGTRLTVV.

This clonotype was picked up a small number of times. V usage is TRBV29-1 and J usage is TRBJ2-1; the match to TRBD1 covers 10 bases. V trimming: 6 bases; J trimming: 5 bases; junction bases outside the gene matches: 10. Germline V gives CDR1 SQVTM, CDR2 ANQGSEA. The CDR3 is made up of 15 amino acids. DNA of the CDR3: TGCAGCGTGGCAACCGGGACAGGGGCGAACAATGAGCAGTTCTTC. Residues: CSVATGTGANNEQFF.

This clonotype has just a few counts. The chain combines TRBV12-3 or TRBV12-4 with TRBJ2-6; TRBD1 agrees at 9 bases. V shed 6 bases and J 0 bases; nucleotides not matched to a gene: 9. This CDR3 has 18 residues. The CDR3 region has the DNA TGTGCCAGCAGGACCCCGGGACAGGGAGCCTCTGGGGCCAACGTCCTGACTTTC. Protein sequence: CASRTPGQGASGANVLTF.